These T cell receptor beta chains were read from a single sample in a study of technical replicates of blood from a handful of donors. The data were produced by immunoSEQ multiplex PCR, yet TCRdb's version contains in-frame clones alone and is incomplete. This repertoire shows about 80,000 clones, 90% to 95% found once; its top ten account for 0.4% to 0.45%. Sequenced material: T cells isolated from PBMCs. These TCRs come from a human donor in good health. Both conserved end residues are part of each CDR3. A D gene is named only where the DNA matches it firmly. Size is stated for part of the rows, as once, few or many counts, or as a class when the clone is expanded.

>TRBD2|.|TRBV11-3|TRBJ2-5
CASSRGLSGADQETQYF
TGTGCCAGCAGCCGTGGATTGAGCGGGGCTGATCAAGAGACCCAGTACTTC
>.|.|TRBV10-1|TRBJ1-1
CASSSAVGSEAFF
TGCGCCAGCAGTTCGGCGGTAGGCTCTGAAGCTTTCTTT
>.|.|TRBV30|TRBJ1-4
CAWSVQGGINEKLFF
TGTGCCTGGAGTGTACAGGGTGGAATTAATGAAAAACTGTTTTTT
>TRBD2|.|TRBV29-1|TRBJ2-1
CSVEGGSISYNEQFF
TGCAGCGTTGAGGGGGGGTCCATATCCTACAATGAGCAGTTCTTC
>TRBD1|.|TRBV18|TRBJ1-4
CASSQGAADNEKLFF
TGTGCCAGCTCACAGGGGGCTGCTGATAATGAAAAACTGTTTTTT
>TRBD2|.|TRBV7-2|TRBJ2-3
CASSPVGGGPADTQYF
TGTGCCAGCAGCCCCGTTGGGGGAGGGCCGGCAGATACGCAGTATTTT
>.|.|TRBV4-1|TRBJ2-7
CASSQRTAYEQYF
TGCGCCAGCAGCCAACGGACAGCGTACGAGCAGTACTTC
>TRBD2|.|TRBV9|TRBJ2-7
CASSAGTSGYEQYF
TGTGCCAGCAGCGCCGGGACTAGCGGCTACGAGCAGTACTTC
>.|once|TRBV28|TRBJ1-2
CASRSNQHRVGYTF
TGTGCCAGCAGGTCGAATCAACACAGGGTCGGCTACACCTTC
>.|.|TRBV5-4|TRBJ2-1
CASSYGGLSYNEQFF
TGTGCCAGCAGCTATGGAGGCCTATCCTACAATGAGCAGTTCTTC
>.|.|TRBV5-1|TRBJ2-7
CASSLALLPSYEQYF
TGCGCCAGCAGCTTGGCCCTCCTACCCTCCTACGAGCAGTACTTC
>TRBD1|once|TRBV6-5|TRBJ2-5
CASSWDSLVGETQYF
TGTGCCAGCAGTTGGGACAGTCTGGTGGGGGAGACCCAGTACTTC
>.|.|TRBV6-5|TRBJ2-7
CASSGGDFYEQYF
TGTGCCAGCAGTGGAGGGGACTTCTACGAGCAGTACTTC
>.|.|TRBV27|TRBJ1-1
CASSSLPGVVDTEAFF
TGTGCCAGCAGTTCCCTCCCCGGAGTCGTCGACACTGAAGCTTTCTTT
>TRBD2|.|TRBV30|TRBJ2-3
CAWRGGFTDTQYF
TGTGCCTGGAGGGGGGGGTTCACAGATACGCAGTATTTT
>.|.|TRBV27|TRBJ2-7
CASFSSSHEQYF
TGTGCCAGCTTTAGTTCTTCCCACGAGCAGTACTTC
>.|few|TRBV19|TRBJ1-5
CASSINSPNQPQHF
TGTGCCAGTAGTATTAATAGCCCCAATCAGCCCCAGCATTTT
>TRBD2|.|TRBV27|TRBJ2-1
CASGIGTSGRDEQFF
TGTGCCAGCGGGATCGGGACTAGCGGGAGAGATGAGCAGTTCTTC
>.|.|TRBV6-5|TRBJ2-1
CASSYWKRADNEQFF
TGTGCCAGCAGTTACTGGAAGCGGGCTGACAATGAGCAGTTCTTC
>TRBD1|.|TRBV5-6|TRBJ2-7
CASSYRTGMAYEQYF
TGTGCCAGCAGCTATAGGACAGGGATGGCCTACGAGCAGTACTTC
>.|.|TRBV19|TRBJ1-5
CASTSGQFNQPQHF
TGTGCCAGTACCTCTGGACAGTTTAATCAGCCCCAGCATTTT
>TRBD1|few|TRBV9|TRBJ1-2
CASSDTGTGGDGYTF
TGTGCCAGCAGCGATACCGGGACAGGGGGCGATGGCTACACCTTC
>.|.|TRBV7-3|TRBJ2-1
CASSLMAVPNEQFF
TGTGCCAGCAGCTTAATGGCGGTCCCCAATGAGCAGTTCTTC
>.|.|TRBV28|TRBJ2-7
CASSFGLSYEQYF
TGTGCCAGCAGTTTCGGTTTGAGTTACGAGCAGTACTTC
>.|once|TRBV19|TRBJ2-2
CASSGGGSGATGELFF
TGTGCCAGTAGTGGCGGTGGGTCGGGAGCTACCGGGGAGCTGTTTTTT
>TRBD1|.|TRBV28|TRBJ1-2
CASITGGYGYTF
TGTGCCAGCATTACAGGGGGCTATGGCTACACCTTC
>.|.|TRBV6-5|TRBJ1-3
CASSYSGQGGNTIYF
TGTGCCAGCAGTTACTCCGGGCAGGGTGGAAACACCATATATTTT
>TRBD2|.|TRBV11-3|TRBJ2-1
CASSPTPGLADNEQFF
TGTGCCAGCAGTCCTACCCCGGGACTAGCTGACAATGAGCAGTTCTTC
>.|.|TRBV15|TRBJ2-3
CATSPGPEGDTQYF
TGTGCCACCAGCCCCGGTCCGGAGGGGGATACGCAGTATTTT
>.|.|TRBV29-1|TRBJ1-1
CSVGQTNTEAFF
TGCAGCGTTGGCCAGACTAACACTGAAGCTTTCTTT
>.|few|TRBV5-8|TRBJ1-1
CASSTWRGRDTEAFF
TGTGCCAGCAGCACCTGGCGGGGGCGGGACACTGAAGCTTTCTTT
>TRBD1|.|TRBV9|TRBJ1-2
CASSPDRGNYGYTF
TGTGCCAGCAGCCCAGACAGGGGGAACTATGGCTACACCTTC
>TRBD2|.|TRBV7-8|TRBJ2-1
CASSLGPWREGPNEQFF
TGTGCCAGCAGCTTAGGTCCCTGGCGGGAGGGCCCCAATGAGCAGTTCTTC
>TRBD2|.|TRBV28|TRBJ2-1
CATESGRVSNEQFF
TGTGCCACCGAAAGCGGGAGAGTCAGTAATGAGCAGTTCTTC
>TRBD2|.|TRBV6-5|TRBJ2-7
CASSWTSGSWEQYF
TGTGCCAGCAGTTGGACTAGCGGGAGCTGGGAGCAGTACTTC
>.|.|TRBV6-5|TRBJ1-1
CASSYEGVNTEAFF
TGTGCCAGCAGTTACGAAGGGGTGAACACTGAAGCTTTCTTT
>.|.|TRBV2|TRBJ2-7
CASTGAILYEQYF
TGTGCCAGCACAGGGGCTATCCTTTACGAGCAGTACTTC
>TRBD2|once|TRBV11-2|TRBJ2-2
CASSPGTSGYTGELFF
TGTGCCAGCAGCCCTGGGACTAGCGGATACACCGGGGAGCTGTTTTTT
>TRBD1|.|TRBV2|TRBJ2-3
CARGRTGGGDTQYF
TGTGCCAGGGGTAGGACAGGGGGAGGAGATACGCAGTATTTT
>.|.|TRBV5-5|TRBJ1-3
CASSLSLGNTIYF
TGTGCCAGCAGCTTGAGCCTGGGAAACACCATATATTTT
>TRBD2|.|TRBV4-1|TRBJ2-7
CASSRLAGIYEQYF
TGCGCCAGCAGCCGACTAGCGGGGATCTACGAGCAGTACTTC
>.|.|TRBV27|TRBJ1-4
CASSLRGGEKLFF
TGTGCCAGCAGTCTCCGGGGAGGTGAAAAACTGTTTTTT
>.|.|TRBV27|TRBJ1-1
CASRSGKTEAFF
TGTGCCAGCAGGTCGGGAAAAACTGAAGCTTTCTTT
>.|once|TRBV6-1|TRBJ1-2
CASSEYEGTNYGYTF
TGTGCCAGCAGTGAATACGAGGGCACTAACTATGGCTACACCTTC
>.|.|TRBV7-2|TRBJ1-2
CASSYRGGGYTF
TGTGCCAGCAGCTACCGAGGCGGTGGCTACACCTTC
>.|.|TRBV4-1|TRBJ1-5
CASSQGALRARLNQPQHF
TGCGCCAGCAGCCAAGGGGCCTTGCGGGCCCGGCTGAATCAGCCCCAGCATTTT
>.|.|TRBV30|TRBJ2-3
CAWSGRRADTQYF
TGTGCCTGGAGTGGGCGCCGGGCAGATACGCAGTATTTT
>TRBD2|.|TRBV5-1|TRBJ2-5
CASRWEGGETQYF
TGCGCCAGCAGGTGGGAGGGAGGCGAGACCCAGTACTTC
>TRBD1|.|TRBV28|TRBJ1-1
CASSFNPTGWSTEAFF
TGTGCCAGCAGTTTTAACCCGACAGGGTGGAGCACTGAAGCTTTCTTT
>TRBD1|few|TRBV2|TRBJ1-5
CASSGTGTGIQPQHF
TGTGCCAGCAGTGGAACCGGGACAGGGATTCAGCCCCAGCATTTT
>TRBD2|once|TRBV5-4|TRBJ2-3
CASSLAGGRTDTQYF
TGTGCCAGCAGTTTAGCGGGAGGGAGGACAGATACGCAGTATTTT
>.|once|TRBV6-1|TRBJ2-1
CASRAPSYNEQFF
TGTGCCAGCAGGGCCCCTAGCTACAATGAGCAGTTCTTC
>TRBD2|.|TRBV7-2|TRBJ2-3
CASSLWGGVPSTDTQYF
TGTGCCAGCAGCTTGTGGGGAGGGGTCCCTAGCACAGATACGCAGTATTTT
>TRBD1|few|TRBV2|TRBJ1-1
CAKKGGYEAFF
TGTGCCAAGAAAGGGGGCTATGAAGCTTTCTTT